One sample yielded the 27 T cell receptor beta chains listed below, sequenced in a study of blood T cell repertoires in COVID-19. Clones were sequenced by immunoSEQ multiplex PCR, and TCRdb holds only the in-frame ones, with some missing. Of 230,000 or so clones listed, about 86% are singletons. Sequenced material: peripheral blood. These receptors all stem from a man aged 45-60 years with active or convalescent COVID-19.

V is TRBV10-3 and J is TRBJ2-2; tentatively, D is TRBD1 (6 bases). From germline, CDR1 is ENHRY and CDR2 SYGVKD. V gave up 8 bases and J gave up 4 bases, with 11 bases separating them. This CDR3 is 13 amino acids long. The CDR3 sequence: CAIWDTVTGELFF. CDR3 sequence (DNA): TGTGCCATCTGGGACACGGTCACCGGGGAGCTGTTTTTT.

This chain's CDR3 is CASSVRGRSTEAFF. CDR3 DNA: TGTGCCAGCAGCGTACGGGGAAGGAGCACTGAAGCTTTCTTT. The gene calls are TRBV9 and TRBJ1-1; D not certain. V was trimmed by 1 base and J by 4 bases, leaving 11 bases between them. The CDR3 extends over 14 amino acids. Germline values: CDR1 SGDLS, CDR2 YYNGEE.

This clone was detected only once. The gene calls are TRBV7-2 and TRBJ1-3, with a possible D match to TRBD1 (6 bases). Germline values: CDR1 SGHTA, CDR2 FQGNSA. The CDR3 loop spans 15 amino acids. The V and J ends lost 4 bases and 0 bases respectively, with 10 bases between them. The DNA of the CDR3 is TGTGCCAGCAGCTCTCGGACAGTCTCTGGAAACACCATATATTTT. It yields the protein CASSSRTVSGNTIYF.

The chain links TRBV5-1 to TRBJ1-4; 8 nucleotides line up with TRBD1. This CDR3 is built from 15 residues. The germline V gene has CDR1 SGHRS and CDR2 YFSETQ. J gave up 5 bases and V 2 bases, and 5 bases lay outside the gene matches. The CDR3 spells CASSFTGGLNEKLFF. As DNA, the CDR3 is TGCGCCAGCAGCTTTACAGGGGGGTTAAATGAAAAACTGTTTTTT.

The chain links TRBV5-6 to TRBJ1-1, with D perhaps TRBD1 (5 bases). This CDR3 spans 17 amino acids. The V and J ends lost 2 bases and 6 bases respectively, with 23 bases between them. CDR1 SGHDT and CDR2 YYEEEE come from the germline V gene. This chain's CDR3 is CASSLILGGKGTAEAFF. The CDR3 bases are TGTGCCAGCAGCTTAATCCTCGGGGGGAAAGGGACTGCTGAAGCTTTCTTT.

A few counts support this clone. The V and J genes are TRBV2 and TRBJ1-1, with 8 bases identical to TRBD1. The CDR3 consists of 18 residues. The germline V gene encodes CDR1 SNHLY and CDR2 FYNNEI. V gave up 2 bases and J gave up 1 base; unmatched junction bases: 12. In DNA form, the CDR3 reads TGTGCCAGCAGTGAAAATCGGGCAGGGGGCTATGGGAACACTGAAGCTTTCTTT. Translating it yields CASSENRAGGYGNTEAFF.

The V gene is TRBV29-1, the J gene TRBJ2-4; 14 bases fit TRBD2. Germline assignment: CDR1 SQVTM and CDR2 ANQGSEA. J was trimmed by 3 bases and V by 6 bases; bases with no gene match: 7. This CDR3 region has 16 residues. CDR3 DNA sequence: TGCAGCGTCTCGGGACTAGCGGGGGCGGACAAAAACATTCAGTACTTC. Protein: CSVSGLAGADKNIQYF.

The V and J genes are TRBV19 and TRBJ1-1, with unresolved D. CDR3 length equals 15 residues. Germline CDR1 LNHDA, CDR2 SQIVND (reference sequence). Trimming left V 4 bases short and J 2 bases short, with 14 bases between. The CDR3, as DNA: TGTGCCAGTAGTAATCCCCGGACTCTCAACACTGAAGCTTTCTTT. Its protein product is CASSNPRTLNTEAFF.

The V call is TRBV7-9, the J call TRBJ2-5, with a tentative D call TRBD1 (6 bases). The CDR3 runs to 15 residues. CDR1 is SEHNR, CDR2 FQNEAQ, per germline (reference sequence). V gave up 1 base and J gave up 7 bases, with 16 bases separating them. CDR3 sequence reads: CASSLGTGSPGTQYF. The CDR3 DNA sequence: TGTGCCAGCAGCTTAGGTACAGGGAGCCCTGGGACCCAGTACTTC.

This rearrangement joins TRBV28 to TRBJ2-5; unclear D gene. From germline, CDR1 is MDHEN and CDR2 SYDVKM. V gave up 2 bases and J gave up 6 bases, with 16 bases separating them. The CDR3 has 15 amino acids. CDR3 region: CASSLTTDLNKTQYF. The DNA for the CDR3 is TGTGCCAGCAGTTTAACGACTGACCTGAATAAGACCCAGTACTTC.

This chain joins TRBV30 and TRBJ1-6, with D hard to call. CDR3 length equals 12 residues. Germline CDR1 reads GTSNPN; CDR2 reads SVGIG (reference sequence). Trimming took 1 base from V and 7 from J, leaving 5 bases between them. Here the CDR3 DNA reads TGTGCCTGGAGTGCGACAAATTCACCCCTCCACTTT. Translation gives CAWSATNSPLHF.

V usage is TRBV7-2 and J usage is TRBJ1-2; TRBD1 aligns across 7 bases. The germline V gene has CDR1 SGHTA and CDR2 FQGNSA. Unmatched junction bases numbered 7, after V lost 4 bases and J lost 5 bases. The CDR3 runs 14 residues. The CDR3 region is CASSYGTADYGYTF. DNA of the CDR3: TGTGCCAGCAGCTATGGGACAGCAGATTATGGCTACACCTTC.

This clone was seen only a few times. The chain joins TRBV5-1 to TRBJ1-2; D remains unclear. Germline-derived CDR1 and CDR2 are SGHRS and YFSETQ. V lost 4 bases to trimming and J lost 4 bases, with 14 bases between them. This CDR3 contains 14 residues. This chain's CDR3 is CASSTDTRGYGYTF. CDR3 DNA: TGCGCCAGCAGCACCGACACCCGGGGCTATGGCTACACCTTC.

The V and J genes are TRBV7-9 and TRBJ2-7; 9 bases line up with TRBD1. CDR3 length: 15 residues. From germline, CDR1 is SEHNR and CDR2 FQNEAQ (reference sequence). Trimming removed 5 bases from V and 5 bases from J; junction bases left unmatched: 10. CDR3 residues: CASSPGTGFKHEQYF. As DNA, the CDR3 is TGTGCCAGCAGCCCAGGGACAGGGTTTAAACACGAGCAGTACTTC. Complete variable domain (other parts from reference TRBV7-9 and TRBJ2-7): DTGVSQNPRHKITKRGQNVTFRCDPISEHNRLYWYRQTLGQGPEFLTYFQNEAQLEKSRLLSDRFSAERPKGSFSTLEIQRTEQGDSAMYLCASSPGTGFKHEQYFGPGTRLTVT.

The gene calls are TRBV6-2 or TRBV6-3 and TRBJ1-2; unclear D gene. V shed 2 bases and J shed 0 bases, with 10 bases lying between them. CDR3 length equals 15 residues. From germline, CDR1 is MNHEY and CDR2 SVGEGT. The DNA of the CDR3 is TGTGCCAGCAGTTACCTATCACGCCCTAACTATGGCTACACCTTC. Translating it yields CASSYLSRPNYGYTF.

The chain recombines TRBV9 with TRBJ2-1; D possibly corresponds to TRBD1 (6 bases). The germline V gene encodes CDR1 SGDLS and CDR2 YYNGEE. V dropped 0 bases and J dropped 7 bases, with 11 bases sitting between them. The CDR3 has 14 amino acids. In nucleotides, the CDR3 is TGTGCCAGCAGCGTAGAACAGGGATGGAATGAGCAGTTCTTC. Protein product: CASSVEQGWNEQFF.

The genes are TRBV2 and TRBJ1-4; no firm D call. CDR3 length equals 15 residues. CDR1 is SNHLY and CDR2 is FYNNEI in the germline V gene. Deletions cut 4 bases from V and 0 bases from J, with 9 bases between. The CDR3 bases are TGTGCCAGCAGTGCCACGGGAGCAACTAATGAAAAACTGTTTTTT. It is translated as CASSATGATNEKLFF.

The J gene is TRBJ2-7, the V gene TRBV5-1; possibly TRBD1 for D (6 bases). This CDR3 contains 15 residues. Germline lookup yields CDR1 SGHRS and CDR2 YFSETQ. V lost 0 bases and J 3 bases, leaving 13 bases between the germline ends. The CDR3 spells CASSLAIGDIYEQYF. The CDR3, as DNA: TGCGCCAGCAGCTTGGCAATTGGGGACATCTACGAGCAGTACTTC.

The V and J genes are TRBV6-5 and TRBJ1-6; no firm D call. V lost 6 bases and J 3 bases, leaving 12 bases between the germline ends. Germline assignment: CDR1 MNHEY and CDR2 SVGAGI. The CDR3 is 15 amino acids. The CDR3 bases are TGTGCCAGCAGGACGGAGGCTATCTATAATTCACCCCTCCACTTT. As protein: CASRTEAIYNSPLHF.

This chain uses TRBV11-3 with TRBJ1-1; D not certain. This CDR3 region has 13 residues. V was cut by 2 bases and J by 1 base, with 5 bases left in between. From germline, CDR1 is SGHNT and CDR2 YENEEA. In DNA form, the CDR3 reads TGTGCCAGCAGCTTACAGGCGAACACTGAAGCTTTCTTT. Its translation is CASSLQANTEAFF. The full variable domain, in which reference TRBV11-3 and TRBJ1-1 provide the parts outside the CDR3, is EAGVVQSPRYKIIEKKQPVAFWCNPISGHNTLYWYLQNLGQGPELLIRYENEEAVDDSQLPKDRFSAERLKGVDSTLKIQPAELGDSAVYLCASSLQANTEAFFGQGTRLTVV.

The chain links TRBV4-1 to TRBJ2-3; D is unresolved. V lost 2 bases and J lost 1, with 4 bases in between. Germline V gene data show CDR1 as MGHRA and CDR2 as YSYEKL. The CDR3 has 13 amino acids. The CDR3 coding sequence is TGCGCCAGCAGCCAACGGGGCACAGATACGCAGTATTTT. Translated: CASSQRGTDTQYF.

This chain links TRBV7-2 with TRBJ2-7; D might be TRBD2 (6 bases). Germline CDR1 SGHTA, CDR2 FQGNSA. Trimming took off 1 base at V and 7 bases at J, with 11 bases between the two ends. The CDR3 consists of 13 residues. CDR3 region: CASSLGLDREQYF. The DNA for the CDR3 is TGTGCCAGCAGCTTAGGACTAGATCGGGAGCAGTACTTC.

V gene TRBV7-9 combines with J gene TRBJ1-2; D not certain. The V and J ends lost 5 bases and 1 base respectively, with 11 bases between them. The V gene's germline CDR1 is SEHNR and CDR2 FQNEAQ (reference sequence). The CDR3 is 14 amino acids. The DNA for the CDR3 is TGTGCCAGCAGCCCCGAGGTGGATAACTATGGCTACACCTTC. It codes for CASSPEVDNYGYTF.

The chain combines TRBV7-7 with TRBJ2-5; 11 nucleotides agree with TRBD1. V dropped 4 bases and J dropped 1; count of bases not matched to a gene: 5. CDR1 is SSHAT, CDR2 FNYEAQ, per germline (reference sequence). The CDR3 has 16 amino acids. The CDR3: CASSSGQGGSQETQYF. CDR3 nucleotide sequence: TGTGCCAGCAGCTCGGGACAGGGGGGTTCCCAAGAGACCCAGTACTTC.

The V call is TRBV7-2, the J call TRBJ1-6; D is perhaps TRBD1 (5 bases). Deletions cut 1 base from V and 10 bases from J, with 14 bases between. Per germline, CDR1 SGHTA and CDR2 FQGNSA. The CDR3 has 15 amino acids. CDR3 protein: CASSLGLGEGSPLHF. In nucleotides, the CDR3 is TGTGCCAGCAGCTTAGGTTTAGGGGAGGGGTCACCCCTCCACTTT. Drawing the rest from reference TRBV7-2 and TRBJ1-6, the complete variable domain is GAGVSQSPSNKVTEKGKDVELRCDPISGHTALYWYRQSLGQGLEFLIYFQGNSAPDKSGLPSDRFSAERTGGSVSTLTIQRTQQEDSAVYLCASSLGLGEGSPLHFGNGTRLTVT.

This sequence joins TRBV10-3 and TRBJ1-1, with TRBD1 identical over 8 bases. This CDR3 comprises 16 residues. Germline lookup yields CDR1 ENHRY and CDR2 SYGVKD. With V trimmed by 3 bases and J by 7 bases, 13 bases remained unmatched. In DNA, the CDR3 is TGTGCCATCAGTGATAGCGACAGGGGTGGAACATTTGAAGCTTTCTTT. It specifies CAISDSDRGGTFEAFF.

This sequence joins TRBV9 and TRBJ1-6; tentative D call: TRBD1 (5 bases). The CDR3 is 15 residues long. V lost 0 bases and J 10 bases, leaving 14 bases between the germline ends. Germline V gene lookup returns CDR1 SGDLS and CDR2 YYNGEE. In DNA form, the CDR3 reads TGTGCCAGCAGCGTAGATAGGGGCTTAGAATCACCCCTCCACTTT. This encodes CASSVDRGLESPLHF.